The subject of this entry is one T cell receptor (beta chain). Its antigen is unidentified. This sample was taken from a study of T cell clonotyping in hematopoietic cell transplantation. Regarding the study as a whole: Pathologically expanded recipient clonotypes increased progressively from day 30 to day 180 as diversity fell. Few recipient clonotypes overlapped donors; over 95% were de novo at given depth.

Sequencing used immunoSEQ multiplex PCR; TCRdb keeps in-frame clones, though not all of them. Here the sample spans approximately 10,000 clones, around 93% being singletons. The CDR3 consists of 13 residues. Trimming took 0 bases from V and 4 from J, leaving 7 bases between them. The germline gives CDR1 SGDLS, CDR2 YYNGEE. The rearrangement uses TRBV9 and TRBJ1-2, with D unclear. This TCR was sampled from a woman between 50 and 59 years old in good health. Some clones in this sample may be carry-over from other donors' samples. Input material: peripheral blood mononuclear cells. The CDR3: CASSVARTYGYTF. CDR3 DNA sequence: TGTGCCAGCAGCGTAGCCAGAACCTATGGCTACACCTTC. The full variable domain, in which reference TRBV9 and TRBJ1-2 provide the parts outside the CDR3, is DSGVTQTPKHLITATGQRVTLRCSPRSGDLSVYWYQQSLDQGLQFLIQYYNGEERAKGNILERFSAQQFPDLHSELNLSSLELGDSALYFCASSVARTYGYTFGSGTRLTVV.